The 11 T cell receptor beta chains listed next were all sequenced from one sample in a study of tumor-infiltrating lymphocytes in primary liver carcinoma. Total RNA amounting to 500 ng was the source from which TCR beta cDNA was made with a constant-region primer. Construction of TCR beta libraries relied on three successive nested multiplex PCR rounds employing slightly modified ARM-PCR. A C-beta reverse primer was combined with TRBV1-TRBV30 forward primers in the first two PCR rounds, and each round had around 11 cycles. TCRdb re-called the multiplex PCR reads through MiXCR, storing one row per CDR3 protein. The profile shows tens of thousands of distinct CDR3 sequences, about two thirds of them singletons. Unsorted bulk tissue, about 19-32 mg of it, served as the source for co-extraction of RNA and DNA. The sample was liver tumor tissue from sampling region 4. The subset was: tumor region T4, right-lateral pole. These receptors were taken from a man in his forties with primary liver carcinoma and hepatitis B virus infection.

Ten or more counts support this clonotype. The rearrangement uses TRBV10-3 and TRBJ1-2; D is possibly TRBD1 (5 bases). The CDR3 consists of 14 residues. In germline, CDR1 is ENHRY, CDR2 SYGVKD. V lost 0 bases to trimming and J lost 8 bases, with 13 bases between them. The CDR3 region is CAISESVGQAGYTF. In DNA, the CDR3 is TGTGCCATCAGTGAGTCGGTGGGGCAGGCCGGCTACACCTTC.

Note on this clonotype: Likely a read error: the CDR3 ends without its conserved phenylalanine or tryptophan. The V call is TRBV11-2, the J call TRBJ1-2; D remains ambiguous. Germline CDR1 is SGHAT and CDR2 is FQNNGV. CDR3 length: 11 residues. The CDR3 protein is CASSERYDYTS. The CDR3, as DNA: TGTGCCAGCAGTGAACGGTATGACTACACCTCA.

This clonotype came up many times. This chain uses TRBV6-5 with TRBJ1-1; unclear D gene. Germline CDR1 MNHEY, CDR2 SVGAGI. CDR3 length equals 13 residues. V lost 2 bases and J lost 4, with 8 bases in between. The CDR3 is CASSYRGPTEAFF. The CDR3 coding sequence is TGTGCCAGCAGTTACCGAGGGCCCACTGAAGCTTTCTTT.

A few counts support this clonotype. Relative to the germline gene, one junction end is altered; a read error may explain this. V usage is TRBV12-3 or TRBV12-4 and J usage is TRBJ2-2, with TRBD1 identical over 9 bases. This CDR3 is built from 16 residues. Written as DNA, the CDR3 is TGTGCCAGCAGTTTAAAAGGGACAGGGAACACCGGAGAGCTGTTTTTT. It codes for CASSLKGTGNTGELFF.

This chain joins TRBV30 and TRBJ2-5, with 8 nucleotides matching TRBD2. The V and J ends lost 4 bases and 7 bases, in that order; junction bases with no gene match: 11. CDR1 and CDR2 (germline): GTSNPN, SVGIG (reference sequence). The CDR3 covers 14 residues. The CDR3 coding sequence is TGTGCCTGGACCAAGCTAGCGGGTGGAGTGACCCAGTACTTC. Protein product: CAWTKLAGGVTQYF.

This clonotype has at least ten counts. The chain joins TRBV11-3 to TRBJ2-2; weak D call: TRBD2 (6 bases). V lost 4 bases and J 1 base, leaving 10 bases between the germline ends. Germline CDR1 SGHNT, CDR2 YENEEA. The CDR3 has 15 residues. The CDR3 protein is CASSWGLENTGELFF. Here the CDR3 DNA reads TGTGCCAGCAGCTGGGGACTGGAGAACACCGGGGAGCTGTTTTTT.

As DNA, the CDR3 is TGCAGCGCCGGGAGGGGGGACTATGGCTACACCTTC. This sequence encodes CSAGRGDYGYTF. The chain uses TRBV29-1 and TRBJ1-2, with a possible D match to TRBD1 (6 bases). The ends were cut back, 7 bases at V and 3 bases at J, with 12 bases in the middle. The CDR3 is 12 amino acids. The germline V gene encodes CDR1 SQVTM and CDR2 ANQGSEA.

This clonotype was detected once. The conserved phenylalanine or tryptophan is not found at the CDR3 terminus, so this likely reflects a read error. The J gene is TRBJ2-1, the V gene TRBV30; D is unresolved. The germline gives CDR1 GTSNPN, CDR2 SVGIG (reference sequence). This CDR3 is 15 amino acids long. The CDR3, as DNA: TGTGCCTGGAGGCAGAAAGGAAGCTCCTACAATGGGCAGTTCTTA. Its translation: CAWRQKGSSYNGQFL.

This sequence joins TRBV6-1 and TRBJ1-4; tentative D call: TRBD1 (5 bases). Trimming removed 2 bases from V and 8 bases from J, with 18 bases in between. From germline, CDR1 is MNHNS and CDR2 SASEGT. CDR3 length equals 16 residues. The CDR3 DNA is TGTGCCAGCAGTGAACGAGGTGAACAGGTGGGAGAAAAACTGTTTTTT. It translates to CASSERGEQVGEKLFF.

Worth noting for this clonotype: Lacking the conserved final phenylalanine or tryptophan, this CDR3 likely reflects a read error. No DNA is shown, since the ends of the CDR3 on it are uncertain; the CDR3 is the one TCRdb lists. The CDR3 loop reads CAISDRYTNTEDFL. The chain couples TRBV10-3 to TRBJ1-1. Germline V gives CDR1 ENHRY, CDR2 SYGVKD. Counting both end residues, the CDR3 totals 14 amino acids.

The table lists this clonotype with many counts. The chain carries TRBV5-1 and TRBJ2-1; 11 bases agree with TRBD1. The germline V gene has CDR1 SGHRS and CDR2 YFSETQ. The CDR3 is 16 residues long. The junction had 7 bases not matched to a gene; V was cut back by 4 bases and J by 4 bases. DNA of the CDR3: TGCGCCAGCAGCCCCTTCGGGACAGGGGGTTACAATGAGCAGTTCTTC. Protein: CASSPFGTGGYNEQFF. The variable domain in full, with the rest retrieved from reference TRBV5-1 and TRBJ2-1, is KAGVTQTPRYLIKTRGQQVTLSCSPISGHRSVSWYQQTPGQGLQFLFEYFSETQRNKGNFPGRFSGRQFSNSRSEMNVSTLELGDSALYLCASSPFGTGGYNEQFFGPGTRLTVL.